This record looks at one T cell receptor beta chain sequence and its context. Authors' data handling: By means of reference gene primer amplification, nucleated cell counts were estimated. Some clones are missing from TCRdb's copy, which holds only in-frame ones; the method was immunoSEQ multiplex PCR. The DNA was the basis for D and trimming; V, J and clone size are from that table. The sample consists of some 200,000 clones, 70% to 90% of them appearing once. This entry belongs to a study of blood T cell repertoires in COVID-19. Sequencing was performed on peripheral blood. This sequence originates from a man aged 45 to 65 who had recovered from COVID-19.

CDR3 nucleotides: TGTGCCAGCAGTTTATTACGGGAGCAGGGCCACAATGAGCAGTTCTTC. Its translation is CASSLLREQGHNEQFF. The gene calls are TRBV28 and TRBJ2-1; a weak D match, TRBD2 (6 bases). The ends were cut back, 1 base at V and 5 bases at J, with 15 bases in the middle. Germline V gene lookup returns CDR1 MDHEN and CDR2 SYDVKM. This CDR3 has 16 residues.